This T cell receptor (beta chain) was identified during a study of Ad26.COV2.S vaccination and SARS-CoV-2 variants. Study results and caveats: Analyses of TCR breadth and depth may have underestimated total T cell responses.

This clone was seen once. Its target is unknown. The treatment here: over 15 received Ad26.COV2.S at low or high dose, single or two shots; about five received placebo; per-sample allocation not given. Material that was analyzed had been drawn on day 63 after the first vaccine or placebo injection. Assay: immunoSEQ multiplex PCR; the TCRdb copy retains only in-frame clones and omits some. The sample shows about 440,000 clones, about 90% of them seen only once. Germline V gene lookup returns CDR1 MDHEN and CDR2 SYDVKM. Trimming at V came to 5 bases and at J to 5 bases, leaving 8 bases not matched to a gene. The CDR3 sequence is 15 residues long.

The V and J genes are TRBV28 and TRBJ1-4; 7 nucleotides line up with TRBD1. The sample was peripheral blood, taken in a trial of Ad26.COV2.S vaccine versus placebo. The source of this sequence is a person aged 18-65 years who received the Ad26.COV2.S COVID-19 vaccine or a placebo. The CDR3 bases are TGTGCCAGCAGTGTACTACAGGGGAGGAATGAAAAACTGTTTTTT. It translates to CASSVLQGRNEKLFF.